A selection of T cell receptor beta chains follows, all from one sample in a study of neurological immune-mediated disorders. TCRdb reprocessed the 5' RACE reads with MiXCR, giving one entry per CDR3 protein. In the table there are 50,000 to 55,000 distinct CDR3 sequences, about 9.3% of which are singletons. The material sequenced was PBMCs. All receptors come from a man between 70 and 80 years old with HTLV-1-associated myelopathy (HAM/TSP). CDR3s include the opening cysteine and the closing phenylalanine or tryptophan. The D gene is left open where the match is weak. Clone size is shown for a subset of rows, as once, few, many or a class of expanded clone.

j_call: TRBJ1-5
v_call: TRBV18
clone_size: many
d_call: TRBD1
cdr3_aa: CASSTGTGAQPQHF

j_call: TRBJ2-5
v_call: TRBV7-2
clone_size: many
d_call: .
cdr3_aa: CASSLTPGSQTQYF

j_call: TRBJ1-1
v_call: TRBV6-5
clone_size: many
d_call: .
cdr3_aa: CASSYLDRNTEAFF

j_call: TRBJ2-2
v_call: TRBV5-6
clone_size: many
d_call: .
cdr3_aa: CASSLGGQANTGELFF

j_call: TRBJ2-1
v_call: TRBV5-6
clone_size: many
d_call: .
cdr3_aa: CASSFGGGNNEQFF

j_call: TRBJ1-2
v_call: TRBV27
clone_size: many
d_call: TRBD1
cdr3_aa: CASSLKGTGSHGYTF

j_call: TRBJ1-5
v_call: TRBV15
clone_size: many
d_call: .
cdr3_aa: CATSRSGTPNQPQHF

j_call: TRBJ2-1
v_call: TRBV7-9
clone_size: many
d_call: .
cdr3_aa: CASSPWQGWGARRSNEQFF

j_call: TRBJ1-5
v_call: TRBV20-1
clone_size: many
d_call: .
cdr3_aa: CSASRQGNQPQHF

j_call: TRBJ2-4
v_call: TRBV20-1
clone_size: many
d_call: .
cdr3_aa: CSATRDGSNIQYF

j_call: TRBJ2-1
v_call: TRBV7-2
clone_size: many
d_call: TRBD2
cdr3_aa: CASKVASGSQYNEQFF

j_call: TRBJ1-1
v_call: TRBV20-1
clone_size: many
d_call: .
cdr3_aa: CSACGAGWDTEAFF

j_call: TRBJ2-2
v_call: TRBV28
clone_size: many
d_call: TRBD1
cdr3_aa: CASTEGDRRNTGELFF

j_call: TRBJ2-7
v_call: TRBV2
clone_size: many
d_call: .
cdr3_aa: CASSDGQIGMQYF

j_call: TRBJ1-4
v_call: TRBV12-3/TRBV12-4
clone_size: many
d_call: TRBD1
cdr3_aa: CASSLSGGSEKLFF

j_call: TRBJ2-1
v_call: TRBV27
clone_size: many
d_call: .
cdr3_aa: CASPAQGFAYNEQFF

j_call: TRBJ2-1
v_call: TRBV19
clone_size: many
d_call: .
cdr3_aa: CASSNWLAQYNEQFF

j_call: TRBJ2-7
v_call: TRBV2
clone_size: many
d_call: .
cdr3_aa: CASSEYGSINF

j_call: TRBJ2-2
v_call: TRBV5-1
clone_size: .
d_call: TRBD2
cdr3_aa: CASSPGTSGRVSGELFF

j_call: TRBJ2-2
v_call: TRBV12-3/TRBV12-4
clone_size: many
d_call: .
cdr3_aa: CASNPTRHGELFF

j_call: TRBJ1-6
v_call: TRBV5-1
clone_size: many
d_call: TRBD1
cdr3_aa: CASSPRTGVNSPLHF

j_call: TRBJ2-1
v_call: TRBV29-1
clone_size: many
d_call: .
cdr3_aa: CSVETGRYNEQFF

j_call: TRBJ2-7
v_call: TRBV20-1
clone_size: many
d_call: TRBD2
cdr3_aa: CSARASGRSKYEQYF

j_call: TRBJ2-3
v_call: TRBV28
clone_size: many
d_call: TRBD2
cdr3_aa: CASSPGGPRTDTQYF

j_call: TRBJ2-2
v_call: TRBV6-2/TRBV6-3
clone_size: many
d_call: .
cdr3_aa: CASSTQGSGELFF

j_call: TRBJ1-1
v_call: TRBV28
clone_size: many
d_call: .
cdr3_aa: CASSPYDSRRAEAFF

j_call: TRBJ2-7
v_call: TRBV6-6
clone_size: many
d_call: .
cdr3_aa: CASNGGGGRVEQYF